A single sample gave rise to the 9 T cell receptor beta chains below, sequenced in a study of beta chain features in type 1 diabetes. The entirety of the isolated RNA underwent reverse transcription, so expressed TCRB transcripts were sequenced. Generated by immunoSEQ multiplex PCR, the TCRdb table keeps only in-frame clones and is missing some. Of 200,000 to 300,000 clones listed, 25% to 35% are singletons. The sample comprised central memory CD4+ T cells from blood. The receptor set was obtained from a young man in good health.

This clone was counted a few times. The V and J genes are TRBV5-1 and TRBJ1-1; TRBD1 agrees at 8 bases. This CDR3 is 14 amino acids long. CDR1 SGHRS and CDR2 YFSETQ come from the germline V gene. V was clipped by 7 bases and J by 4 bases; unmatched bases: 9. This CDR3 is CASQTGEVSTEAFF. The CDR3 DNA reads TGCGCCAGCCAGACAGGGGAGGTGAGCACTGAAGCTTTCTTT.

This clone was counted between two and nine times. The chain links TRBV28 to TRBJ2-1, with TRBD2 matching over 11 bases. V trimming: 8 bases; J trimming: 4 bases; junction bases outside the gene matches: 10. The CDR3 extends over 16 amino acids. Germline loops: CDR1 MDHEN, CDR2 SYDVKM. CDR3 bases: TGTGCCAGCCAACTCGGACTAGCGGGTAATTACAATGAGCAGTTCTTC. Its protein product is CASQLGLAGNYNEQFF. Variable domain in full (rest from reference TRBV28 and TRBJ2-1): DVKVTQSSRYLVKRTGEKVFLECVQDMDHENMFWYRQDPGLGLRLIYFSYDVKMKEKGDIPEGYSVSREKKERFSLILESASTNQTSMYLCASQLGLAGNYNEQFFGPGTRLTVL.

The genes are TRBV6-5 and TRBJ1-3; D is uncertain. Germline V gene data show CDR1 as MNHEY and CDR2 as SVGAGI. Trimming took 6 bases from V and 0 from J, leaving 6 bases between them. This CDR3 region has 13 residues. The CDR3 DNA sequence: TGTGCCAGCAGGACCGGCTCTGGAAACACCATATATTTT. Residues: CASRTGSGNTIYF.

The sample holds a few counts of this clone. The chain is built from TRBV7-9 and TRBJ2-7, with D uncertain. The CDR3 covers 15 residues. Germline CDR1 SEHNR, CDR2 FQNEAQ (reference sequence). Deletions cut 4 bases from V and 0 bases from J, with 13 bases between. The CDR3 region has the DNA TGTGCCAGCAGCTCCGGCGTGCACGGCTCCTACGAGCAGTACTTC. It translates to CASSSGVHGSYEQYF.

This clone appeared a few times. The V call is TRBV27, the J call TRBJ2-7, with 7 bases lining up with TRBD1. With V trimmed by 1 base and J by 5 bases, 14 bases remained unmatched. The germline CDR1 and CDR2 sequences are MNHEY and SMNVEV (reference sequence). CDR3 length: 17 residues. In DNA, the CDR3 is TGTGCCAGCAGTTTATGGAACAGGGGAAGGAGGTCCCACGAGCAGTACTTC. This translates into CASSLWNRGRRSHEQYF.

Worth noting for this clone: This sample includes further DNA sequences coding for the same CDR3. The gene calls are TRBV30 and TRBJ2-3; 10 bases line up with TRBD2. The germline V gene encodes CDR1 GTSNPN and CDR2 SVGIG (reference sequence). The V segment lost 0 bases and the J segment 10 bases; nucleotides outside the gene matches: 4. The CDR3 consists of 13 residues. The chain's CDR3 is CAWSVGSGGPQYF. For the CDR3, the DNA is TGTGCCTGGAGTGTCGGTAGCGGGGGGCCGCAGTATTTT.

The rearrangement links TRBV29-1 to TRBJ2-3, with D tentatively TRBD1 or TRBD2 (5 bases each). CDR3 length: 14 amino acids. V dropped 7 bases and J dropped 3 bases, with 17 bases sitting between them. Germline V gene sequence: CDR1 SQVTM, CDR2 ANQGSEA. CDR3 in amino acids: CSGRDGKRTDTQYF. CDR3 DNA: TGCAGCGGACGGGACGGTAAAAGAACAGATACGCAGTATTTT.

Ten or more counts support this clone. The rearrangement uses TRBV9 and TRBJ2-1; 10 bases align to TRBD1. CDR3 size: 15 residues. The junction had 7 bases not matched to a gene; V was cut back by 3 bases and J by 7 bases. Looked up from germline, CDR1 is SGDLS and CDR2 is YYNGEE. CDR3 nucleotides: TGTGCCAGCAGCGCACGACAGGGGGCCGGTAATGAGCAGTTCTTC. It encodes CASSARQGAGNEQFF.

The chain combines TRBV20-1 with TRBJ2-7; either TRBD1 or TRBD2 may fit D (5 bases each). In germline, CDR1 is DFQATT, CDR2 SNEGSKA (reference sequence). The CDR3 has 11 residues. Trimming removed 7 bases from V and 2 bases from J, with 9 bases in between. The CDR3 protein is CSVEGTYEQYF. The CDR3 bases are TGCAGTGTCGAGGGGACCTACGAGCAGTACTTC.